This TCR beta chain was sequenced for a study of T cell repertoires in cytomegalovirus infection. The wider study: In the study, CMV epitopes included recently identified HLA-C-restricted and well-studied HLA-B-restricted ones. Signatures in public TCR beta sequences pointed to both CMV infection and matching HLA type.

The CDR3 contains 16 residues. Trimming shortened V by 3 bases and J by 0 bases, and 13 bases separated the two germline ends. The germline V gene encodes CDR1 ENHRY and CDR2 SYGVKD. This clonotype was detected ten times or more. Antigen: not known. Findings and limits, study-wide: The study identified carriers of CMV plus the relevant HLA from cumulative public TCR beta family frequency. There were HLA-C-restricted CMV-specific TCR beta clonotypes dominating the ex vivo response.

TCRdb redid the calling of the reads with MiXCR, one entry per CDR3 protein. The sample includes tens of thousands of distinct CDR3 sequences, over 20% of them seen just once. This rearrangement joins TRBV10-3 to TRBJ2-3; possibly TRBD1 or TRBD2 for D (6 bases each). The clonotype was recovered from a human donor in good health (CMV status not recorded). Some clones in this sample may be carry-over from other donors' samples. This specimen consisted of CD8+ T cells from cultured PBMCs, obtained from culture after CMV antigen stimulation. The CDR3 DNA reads TGTGCCATCAGTGAATCGGGGGCAGGTAGCACAGATACGCAGTATTTT. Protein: CAISESGAGSTDTQYF.